Listed here is a single TCR beta chain. Use of 60 Vbeta and 13 Jbeta primers characterized the PCR. Clones were sequenced by immunoSEQ multiplex PCR, and TCRdb holds only the in-frame ones, with some missing. The table lists 170,000 or so clones, around 79% of them singletons. This sample was included in a study of cytomegalovirus exposure and HLA in healthy donors. Germline CDR1 MNHNS, CDR2 SASEGT. The V and J ends lost 1 base and 1 base respectively, with 4 bases between them. The CDR3 sequence is 13 residues long. The V gene is TRBV6-1, the J gene TRBJ1-1; D is undetermined. Sample: PBMCs. The clonotype comes from a woman aged 40 to 49 in good health and CMV-seronegative. In nucleotides, the CDR3 is TGTGCCAGCAGTGAAGGCAGGAACACTGAAGCTTTCTTT. Its translation is CASSEGRNTEAFF.